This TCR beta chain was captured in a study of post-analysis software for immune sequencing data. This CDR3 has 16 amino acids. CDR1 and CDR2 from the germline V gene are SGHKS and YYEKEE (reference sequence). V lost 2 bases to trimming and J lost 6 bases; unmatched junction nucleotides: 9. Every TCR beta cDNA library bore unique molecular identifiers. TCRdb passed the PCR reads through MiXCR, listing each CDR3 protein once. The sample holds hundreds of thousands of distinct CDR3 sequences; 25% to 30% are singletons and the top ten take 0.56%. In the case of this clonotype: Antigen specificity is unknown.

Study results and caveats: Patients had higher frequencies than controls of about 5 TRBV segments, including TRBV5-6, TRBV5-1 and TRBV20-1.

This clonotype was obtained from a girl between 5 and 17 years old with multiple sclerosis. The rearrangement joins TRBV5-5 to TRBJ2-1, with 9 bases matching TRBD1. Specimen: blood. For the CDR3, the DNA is TGTGCCAGCAGCTTTACGGGGGACAGGGAGCCCAATGAGCAGTTCTTC. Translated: CASSFTGDREPNEQFF.